This TCR beta chain comes out of a study of post-analysis software for immune sequencing data. Across the study: Secondary progressive, relapsing-remitting and progressive-relapsing multiple sclerosis were among the included disease courses.

Notes on the study in general: Patients with multiple sclerosis recorded significantly lower normalized Chao1 diversity than controls, the study found. Higher frequency in patients than in controls was seen for roughly five TRBV segments, with TRBV5-6, TRBV5-1 and TRBV20-1 among them. By F measure, samples from a shared preparation batch strongly co-clustered.

Carried by the TCR beta cDNA libraries were unique molecular identifiers. Around 450,000 cDNA molecules were recovered from an input of about 0.95 to 11 million T cells. Each CDR3 protein gets one entry after TCRdb re-called the PCR reads with MiXCR. The data show approximately 730,000 distinct CDR3 sequences, around 42% seen once. In germline, CDR1 is DFQATT, CDR2 SNEGSKA (reference sequence). CDR3 length: 13 amino acids. The ends lost 3 bases at V and 6 bases at J; junction bases unmatched: 4. On this clonotype itself: Its target is not known.

This chain joins TRBV20-1 and TRBJ1-5, with 8 bases that match TRBD1. The source is a girl between 5 and 17 years old with multiple sclerosis. Sample: blood. DNA of the CDR3: TGCAGTGCTAGGGACAGGGTTGGTCAGCCCCAGCATTTT. This gives the protein CSARDRVGQPQHF.